This T cell receptor beta chain is from a study of response to subunit inactivated influenza vaccine (dated by TCRdb to 2016 to 2019). With respect to the entire study: To follow how T cells responded to a trivalent subunit inactivated influenza vaccine, the researchers relied on deep quantitative profiling of the T cell receptor repertoire. What the study reported, not specific to this receptor: It was suggested by the authors that each seasonal influenza vaccination may recruit only a limited number of new T cells.

In light of the paper, this sample's time point label describes: around 45 days after influenza vaccine administration. CDR1 and CDR2, per the germline V gene, are SQVTM and ANQGSEA. The CDR3 numbers 13 residues from cysteine through phenylalanine. This entry keeps only the CDR3 DNA: 39 bases, framed from base 1. V is cut back by 5 bases and J by 3 bases, with 4 bases in the junction unmatched. A note on this clonotype: This receptor's antigen is unknown. No quality values exist for individual bases; no much larger clone is one base distant.

The method was RT-PCR. The sequencing machine was an Illumina HiSeq 2500. Through fastp at Q25 and MiXCR, TCRdb rebuilt clones from the public reads, retaining in-frame beta chains. Duplicate CDR3 protein sequences are folded into a single record with the most common DNA and genes. Present in this sample are fewer than 650,000 distinct CDR3 sequences, under 15% of which were seen just once. The ten largest clones represent over 10% of the sample. The sequencing used PBMCs from blood, collected 40 to 50 days after vaccination. This chain joins TRBV29-1 to TRBJ2-7, with 10 central nucleotides matching TRBD1. This receptor was identified in a man aged 45-60 years who received an inactivated influenza vaccine. Donor details come from another sample of the same person, matched by shared clones. This receptor has the CDR3 CSVLTGGFYEQYF. The DNA sequence reads TGCAGCGTTTTGACAGGGGGCTTCTACGAGCAGTACTTC.